These 30 T cell receptor beta chains originate from one sample sequenced in a study of PD-1 blockade in mismatch repair-deficient tumors. The protocol was immunoSEQ multiplex PCR, while the TCRdb copy is restricted to in-frame clones and leaves out a portion. The table shows about 110,000 clones, with about 74% occurring only once. The sample in question was peripheral blood, obtained around 60 weeks after starting pembrolizumab. Source of these receptors: an adult with mismatch repair-deficient cancer.

The sample holds one count of this clone. This rearrangement joins TRBV11-3 to TRBJ2-7; 8 positions match TRBD2. With V trimmed by 5 bases and J by 0 bases, 12 bases remained unmatched. Germline V lookup: CDR1 SGHNT, CDR2 YENEEA. This CDR3 is built from 17 residues. The CDR3 nucleotides are TGTGCCAGCAGCCCCTCTTCTAGCGGGCAGGGCTCCTACGAGCAGTACTTC. Encoded protein: CASSPSSSGQGSYEQYF.

The chain is built from TRBV19 and TRBJ1-5; D perhaps matches TRBD1 (5 bases). Trimming shortened V by 5 bases and J by 3 bases, and 17 bases separated the two germline ends. CDR3 length: 16 residues. Germline assignment: CDR1 LNHDA and CDR2 SQIVND (reference sequence). The CDR3 bases are TGTGCCAGTAGTCCCCTATTGGGGGATCCCAATCAGCCCCAGCATTTT. It encodes CASSPLLGDPNQPQHF.

V and J are TRBV4-1 and TRBJ2-5; maybe TRBD1 (7 bases). Germline V lookup: CDR1 MGHRA, CDR2 YSYEKL. V lost 4 bases to trimming and J lost 4 bases, with 10 bases between them. The CDR3 is 13 residues long. Written as DNA, the CDR3 is TGCGCCAGCAGCCCGGGGGACAGAGAGACCCAGTACTTC. Its protein is CASSPGDRETQYF.

The V gene is TRBV11-3, the J gene TRBJ2-1; the D is unclear. The V end was cut by 4 bases, the J end by 6 bases, with 16 bases between. The germline gives CDR1 SGHNT, CDR2 YENEEA. The CDR3 length is 15 residues. The CDR3 region is CASSSEGLVGNEQFF. In DNA form, the CDR3 reads TGTGCCAGCAGCTCCGAAGGGCTAGTCGGCAATGAGCAGTTCTTC.

This clone was observed a few times. This rearrangement joins TRBV30 to TRBJ1-5, with D maybe TRBD1 (6 bases). The CDR3 contains 15 residues. V gave up 0 bases and J gave up 6 bases, with 15 bases separating them. Germline V gene lookup returns CDR1 GTSNPN and CDR2 SVGIG (reference sequence). The DNA of the CDR3 is TGTGCCTGGAGTGTATCCCAGGGGAAAGGTCAGCCCCAGCATTTT. Amino acids: CAWSVSQGKGQPQHF. Filled out from reference TRBV30 and TRBJ1-5, the complete variable domain reads SQTIHQWPATLVQPVGSPLSLECTVEGTSNPNLYWYRQAAGRGLQLLFYSVGIGQISSEVPQNLSASRPQDRQFILSSKKLLLSDSGFYLCAWSVSQGKGQPQHFGDGTRLSIL.

This clone is judged medium-sized. The chain couples TRBV18 to TRBJ1-5; the D is unclear. Trimming pared 6 bases from V and 6 bases from J, leaving 9 bases between. The CDR3 spans 12 residues. Germline V gene data show CDR1 as KGHSH and CDR2 as LQKENI. CDR3 residues: CASSDASQPQHF. CDR3 in DNA: TGTGCCAGCTCCGACGCCTCTCAGCCCCAGCATTTT. Looking up the rest from reference TRBV18 and TRBJ1-5 gives the full variable domain: NAGVMQNPRHLVRRRGQEARLRCSPMKGHSHVYWYRQLPEEGLKFMVYLQKENIIDESGMPKERFSAEFPKEGPSILRIQQVVRGDSAAYFCASSDASQPQHFGDGTRLSIL.

This rearrangement joins TRBV19 to TRBJ1-4; D might be TRBD1 (5 bases). Trimming cost V 5 bases and J 5 bases, with 15 bases left between them. Per germline, CDR1 LNHDA and CDR2 SQIVND (reference sequence). The CDR3 is made up of 15 amino acids. The CDR3 coding sequence is TGTGCCAGTAGTGTCCAGGGACGGGAAAATGAAAAACTGTTTTTT. It encodes CASSVQGRENEKLFF.

The J gene is TRBJ2-3, the V gene TRBV15; 7 nucleotides line up with TRBD2. V trimming: 0 bases; J trimming: 0 bases; junction bases outside the gene matches: 6. This CDR3 has 17 amino acids. CDR1 and CDR2 from the germline V gene are LNHNV and YYDKDF (reference sequence). The CDR3 protein is CATSRDRTSGSTDTQYF. CDR3 bases: TGTGCCACCAGCAGAGATCGGACTAGTGGAAGCACAGATACGCAGTATTTT.

The rearrangement uses TRBV5-1 and TRBJ1-2, with 8 bases that match TRBD1. With 5 bases clipped from V and 1 base from J, the junction kept 4 bases outside the gene matches. The CDR3 is made up of 14 amino acids. Germline CDR1 reads SGHRS; CDR2 reads YFSETQ. CDR3 DNA: TGCGCCAGCAGTCCAGGGGGCCTTAACTATGGCTACACCTTC. This sequence encodes CASSPGGLNYGYTF. The full variable domain, completed using reference TRBV5-1 and TRBJ1-2, is KAGVTQTPRYLIKTRGQQVTLSCSPISGHRSVSWYQQTPGQGLQFLFEYFSETQRNKGNFPGRFSGRQFSNSRSEMNVSTLELGDSALYLCASSPGGLNYGYTFGSGTRLTVV.

The rearrangement links TRBV7-9 to TRBJ1-4; no clear D gene. The V gene's germline CDR1 is SEHNR and CDR2 FQNEAQ (reference sequence). The CDR3 is made up of 12 amino acids. With 5 bases removed from V and 8 bases from J, the gap between germline ends came to 9 bases. The CDR3 loop reads CASSPDGEKLFF. In DNA, the CDR3 is TGTGCCAGCAGCCCGGACGGGGAAAAACTGTTTTTT. The full variable domain, in which reference TRBV7-9 and TRBJ1-4 provide the parts outside the CDR3, is DTGVSQNPRHKITKRGQNVTFRCDPISEHNRLYWYRQTLGQGPEFLTYFQNEAQLEKSRLLSDRFSAERPKGSFSTLEIQRTEQGDSAMYLCASSPDGEKLFFGSGTQLSVL.

The chain uses TRBV6-5 and TRBJ1-4, with TRBD1 matching over 7 bases. Germline-derived CDR1 and CDR2 are MNHEY and SVGAGI. CDR3 length: 15 residues. J lost 3 bases, V lost 6 bases, and 7 bases had no gene match. The chain's CDR3 is CASRSQGLSNEKLFF. The DNA for the CDR3 is TGTGCCAGCAGATCACAGGGGTTGTCTAATGAAAAACTGTTTTTT.

The V call is TRBV12-5, the J call TRBJ1-4; D gene uncertain. The CDR3 runs to 11 residues. The germline gives CDR1 LGHNT, CDR2 FRNRAP. Between the trimmed V and J ends, which lost 1 base and 7 bases, there was a span of 1 base. The CDR3 spells CASGLGEKLFF. The CDR3 bases are TGTGCTAGTGGTTTGGGTGAAAAACTGTTTTTT.

The chain combines TRBV12-5 with TRBJ2-5, with no clear D. This CDR3 region has 16 residues. CDR1 and CDR2 from the germline V gene are LGHNT and FRNRAP. Between the trimmed V and J ends, which lost 7 bases and 0 bases, there was a span of 18 bases. The CDR3: CASDQSPARNQETQYF. CDR3 sequence (DNA): TGTGCTAGTGACCAAAGCCCAGCCAGGAACCAAGAGACCCAGTACTTC.

The chain has TRBV11-2 and TRBJ2-5; D gene unclear. This CDR3 has 14 amino acids. Germline-derived CDR1 and CDR2 are SGHAT and FQNNGV. V was trimmed by 1 base and J by 0 bases, leaving 6 bases between them. CDR3: CASSLGLYQETQYF. The CDR3 bases are TGTGCCAGCAGCTTAGGCCTGTACCAAGAGACCCAGTACTTC.

This sequence joins TRBV6-5 and TRBJ1-5, with 7 bases fitting TRBD1. This CDR3 contains 16 residues. V dropped 0 bases and J dropped 6; count of bases not matched to a gene: 8. The germline V gene encodes CDR1 MNHEY and CDR2 SVGAGI. Written as DNA, the CDR3 is TGTGCCAGCAGTTACTCGAGACAGGGAGGGAGTCAGCCCCAGCATTTT. Protein: CASSYSRQGGSQPQHF.

The chain has TRBV9 and TRBJ2-7; 11 bases agree with TRBD2. CDR1 and CDR2 (germline): SGDLS, YYNGEE. The V segment lost 0 bases and the J segment 6 bases; nucleotides outside the gene matches: 5. The CDR3 covers 15 residues. The CDR3 loop is CASSVALAGVGEQYF. The CDR3 DNA is TGTGCCAGCAGCGTAGCACTAGCGGGAGTTGGCGAGCAGTACTTC.

The gene calls are TRBV19 and TRBJ2-1; the D is unclear. Germline-derived CDR1 and CDR2 are LNHDA and SQIVND (reference sequence). This CDR3 comprises 11 residues. Trimming cost V 7 bases and J 8 bases, with 9 bases left between them. The CDR3 region is CASTSVYEQFF. In DNA, the CDR3 is TGTGCCAGTACCAGCGTATATGAGCAGTTCTTC.

This clone was found a few times. The rearrangement links TRBV19 to TRBJ1-2; D is ambiguous. Deletions cut 4 bases from V and 7 bases from J, with 7 bases between. The CDR3 is 11 residues long. Germline CDR1 is LNHDA and CDR2 is SQIVND (reference sequence). This CDR3 reads CASSKGIGYTF. As DNA, the CDR3 is TGTGCCAGTAGTAAAGGGATTGGCTACACCTTC.

The J gene is TRBJ1-2, the V gene TRBV25-1; TRBD1 agrees at 8 bases. The J segment lost 8 bases and the V segment lost 2 bases, leaving 10 bases of the junction unmatched. Germline V gene data show CDR1 as MGHDK and CDR2 as SYGVNS. CDR3 size: 15 residues. The CDR3 is CASSEGSTGAGGYTF. The CDR3 DNA follows: TGTGCCAGCAGTGAAGGCTCGACAGGGGCAGGGGGCTACACCTTC.

The V gene is TRBV18, the J gene TRBJ1-2; D is perhaps TRBD1 (6 bases). The CDR3 has 14 amino acids. Trimming removed 3 bases at V and 4 bases at J, with 12 bases between. CDR1 and CDR2 (germline): KGHSH, LQKENI. CDR3 sequence: CASSPSGAGYGYTF. The CDR3 coding sequence is TGTGCCAGCTCACCCTCAGGGGCTGGCTATGGCTACACCTTC.

J is TRBJ2-5 and V is TRBV30; 7 positions match TRBD2. The CDR3 has 12 amino acids. Germline values: CDR1 GTSNPN, CDR2 SVGIG (reference sequence). This CDR3 is CALKRGRETQYF. Written as DNA, the CDR3 is TGTGCTCTGAAGCGGGGCCGAGAGACCCAGTACTTC.

The gene calls are TRBV19 and TRBJ2-7, with a weak D call TRBD1 (6 bases). Germline CDR1 is LNHDA and CDR2 is SQIVND (reference sequence). The CDR3 has 14 amino acids. V was cut by 5 bases and J by 1 base, with 12 bases left in between. The CDR3 region is CASSRTGTSYEQYF. The CDR3 DNA is TGTGCCAGTAGTCGAACCGGGACATCCTACGAGCAGTACTTC.

The V and J genes are TRBV7-9 and TRBJ2-3; TRBD1 matches at 7 bases. The junction had 5 bases not matched to a gene; V was cut back by 1 base and J by 7 bases. Germline-derived CDR1 and CDR2 are SEHNR and FQNEAQ (reference sequence). There are 14 residues in the CDR3. The CDR3 protein is CASSLEGGAHTQYF. The DNA of the CDR3 is TGTGCCAGCAGCTTAGAAGGGGGCGCCCATACGCAGTATTTT. Variable domain in full (rest from reference TRBV7-9 and TRBJ2-3): DTGVSQNPRHKITKRGQNVTFRCDPISEHNRLYWYRQTLGQGPEFLTYFQNEAQLEKSRLLSDRFSAERPKGSFSTLEIQRTEQGDSAMYLCASSLEGGAHTQYFGPGTRLTVL.

This chain links TRBV5-6 with TRBJ2-5, with D possibly being TRBD1 or TRBD2 (5 bases each). The CDR3 length is 14 residues. CDR1 and CDR2 (germline): SGHDT, YYEEEE. The V and J ends lost 7 bases and 5 bases respectively, with 18 bases between them. The CDR3 loop reads CASLGPQLGETQYF. DNA for the CDR3: TGTGCCAGCTTGGGACCCCAACTCGGGGAGACCCAGTACTTC. The entire variable domain, with the rest obtained from reference TRBV5-6 and TRBJ2-5, is as follows: DAGVTQSPTHLIKTRGQQVTLRCSPKSGHDTVSWYQQALGQGPQFIFQYYEEEERQRGNFPDRFSGHQFPNYSSELNVNALLLGDSALYLCASLGPQLGETQYFGPGTRLLVL.

The V and J genes are TRBV7-2 and TRBJ2-5; D is tentatively TRBD1 or TRBD2 (6 bases each). The CDR3 covers 14 residues. In germline, CDR1 is SGHTA, CDR2 FQGNSA. Trimming removed 10 bases from V and 5 bases from J, with 20 bases in between. The CDR3 DNA follows: TGTGCCATACCCGGGAACGGAGGGGGGGAGACCCAGTACTTC. Amino acids: CAIPGNGGGETQYF.

V is TRBV2 and J is TRBJ1-1; the D gene is possibly TRBD1 (6 bases). With 6 bases removed from V and 7 bases from J, the gap between germline ends came to 15 bases. Per the germline V gene, CDR1 is SNHLY and CDR2 is FYNNEI. CDR3 length equals 13 residues. As DNA, the CDR3 is TGTGCCAGCAGGCTCGAACAGGGAAATGAAGCTTTCTTT. Translating it yields CASRLEQGNEAFF.

This CDR3 reads CASSVYAQGQPQHF. The CDR3 bases are TGTGCCAGCAGTGTGTACGCTCAAGGGCAGCCCCAGCATTTT. The chain recombines TRBV2 with TRBJ1-5; no firm D call. V was trimmed by 4 bases and J by 7 bases, leaving 14 bases between them. The CDR3 length is 14 residues. Germline V gene sequence: CDR1 SNHLY, CDR2 FYNNEI.

V and J are TRBV18 and TRBJ2-1; TRBD1 is a possible D gene (5 bases). Germline CDR1 reads KGHSH; CDR2 reads LQKENI. CDR3 size: 15 residues. The ends were cut back, 5 bases at V and 8 bases at J, with 19 bases in the middle. For the CDR3, the DNA is TGTGCCAGCTCATCGAATGGGGCAGGGATCGATGAGCAGTTCTTC. Protein product: CASSSNGAGIDEQFF.

The chain has TRBV6-5 and TRBJ2-1, with D possibly being TRBD2 (5 bases). V dropped 6 bases and J dropped 5 bases, with 14 bases sitting between them. The CDR3 contains 14 residues. Germline V lookup: CDR1 MNHEY, CDR2 SVGAGI. CDR3 DNA: TGTGCCAGCAGCTTACTGGCGGGCGACAATGAGCAGTTCTTC. Protein: CASSLLAGDNEQFF.

The chain has TRBV5-4 and TRBJ1-3; D gene ambiguous. Germline V gene data show CDR1 as SGHNT and CDR2 as YYREEE (reference sequence). This CDR3 region has 15 residues. With 0 bases removed from V and 0 bases from J, the gap between germline ends came to 7 bases. The CDR3 sequence: CASSLDVSSGNTIYF. The CDR3 nucleotides read TGTGCCAGCAGCTTGGACGTGAGCTCTGGAAACACCATATATTTT. Combining the CDR3 with reference TRBV5-4 and TRBJ1-3 gives the whole variable domain ETGVTQSPTHLIKTRGQQVTLRCSSQSGHNTVSWYQQALGQGPQFIFQYYREEENGRGNFPPRFSGLQFPNYSSELNVNALELDDSALYLCASSLDVSSGNTIYFGEGSWLTVV.